This T cell receptor beta chain was documented in a study of a mutant IDH1 vaccine in newly diagnosed glioma. Germline CDR1 and CDR2: DFQATT and SNEGSKA (reference sequence). CDR3 length: 11 amino acids. V was pared by 1 base and J by 5 bases, with 5 bases between. Repertoires were generated with immunoSEQ multiplex PCR, while TCRdb's copy carries only in-frame clones and drops some. Found here are just over 80,000 clones, over 75% of them singletons; the top ten hold 2% to 2.5%. Stated time point: week 23, last vaccination. In the vaccine, a single dose held 300 ug of the mutant IDH1 20-mer peptide, along with topical imiquimod. Only a few counts were recorded for this clone. What it binds is not known.

The material was PBMCs, obtained from a glioma patient whose treatment included an IDH1 peptide vaccine. The source is a man aged 30 to 39 with glioma. Some clones in this sample may be carry-over from other donors' samples. The chain links TRBV20-1 to TRBJ1-2; D gene unclear. CDR3 DNA: TGCAGTGCTAGAGGGACTTATGGCTACACCTTC. Translation: CSARGTYGYTF.